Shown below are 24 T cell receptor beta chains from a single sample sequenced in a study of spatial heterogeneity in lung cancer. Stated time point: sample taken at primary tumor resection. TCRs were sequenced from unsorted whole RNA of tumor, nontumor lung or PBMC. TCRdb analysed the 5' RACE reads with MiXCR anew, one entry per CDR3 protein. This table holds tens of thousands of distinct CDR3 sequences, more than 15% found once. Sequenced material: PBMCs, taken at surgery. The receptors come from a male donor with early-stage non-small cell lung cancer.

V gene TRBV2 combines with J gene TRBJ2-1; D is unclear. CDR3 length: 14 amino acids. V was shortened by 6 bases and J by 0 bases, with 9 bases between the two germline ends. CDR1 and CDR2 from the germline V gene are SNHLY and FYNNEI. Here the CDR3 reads CASRVASSYNEQFF. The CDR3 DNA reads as TGTGCCAGCAGGGTGGCCAGCTCCTACAATGAGCAGTTCTTC. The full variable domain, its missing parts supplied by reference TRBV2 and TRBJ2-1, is EPEVTQTPSHQVTQMGQEVILRCVPISNHLYFYWYRQILGQKVEFLVSFYNNEISEKSEIFDDQFSVERPDGSNFTLKIRSTKLEDSAMYFCASRVASSYNEQFFGPGTRLTVL.

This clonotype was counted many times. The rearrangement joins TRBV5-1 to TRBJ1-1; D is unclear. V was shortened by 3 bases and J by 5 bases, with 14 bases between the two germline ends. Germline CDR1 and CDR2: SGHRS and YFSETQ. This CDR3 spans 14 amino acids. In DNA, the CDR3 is TGCGCCAGCAGCTCCCTGGGAACGAGAACTGAAGCTTTCTTT. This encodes CASSSLGTRTEAFF.

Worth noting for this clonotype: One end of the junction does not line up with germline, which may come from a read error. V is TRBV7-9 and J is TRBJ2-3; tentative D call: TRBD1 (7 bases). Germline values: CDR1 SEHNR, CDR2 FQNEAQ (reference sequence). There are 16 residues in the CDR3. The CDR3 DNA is TGTGTCAGCAGCTTCGGACAGGCGGCGGGAACAGATACGCAGTATTTT. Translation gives CVSSFGQAAGTDTQYF.

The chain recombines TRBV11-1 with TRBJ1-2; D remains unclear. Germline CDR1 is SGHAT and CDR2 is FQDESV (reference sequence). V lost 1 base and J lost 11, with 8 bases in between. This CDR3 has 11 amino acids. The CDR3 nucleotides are TGTGCCAGCAGCTTAGAGGGTACATACACCTTC. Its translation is CASSLEGTYTF.

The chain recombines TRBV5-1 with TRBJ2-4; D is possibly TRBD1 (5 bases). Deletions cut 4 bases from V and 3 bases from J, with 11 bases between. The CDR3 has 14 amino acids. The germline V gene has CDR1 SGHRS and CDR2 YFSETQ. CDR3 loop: CASSPTENKNIQYF. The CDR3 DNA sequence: TGCGCCAGCAGCCCGACAGAAAACAAAAACATTCAGTACTTC.

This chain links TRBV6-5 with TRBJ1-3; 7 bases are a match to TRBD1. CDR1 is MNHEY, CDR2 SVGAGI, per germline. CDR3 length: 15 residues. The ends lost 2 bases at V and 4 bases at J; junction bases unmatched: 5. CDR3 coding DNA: TGTGCCAGCAGTTACGACAGGGCATACGGAAACACCATATATTTT. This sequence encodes CASSYDRAYGNTIYF.

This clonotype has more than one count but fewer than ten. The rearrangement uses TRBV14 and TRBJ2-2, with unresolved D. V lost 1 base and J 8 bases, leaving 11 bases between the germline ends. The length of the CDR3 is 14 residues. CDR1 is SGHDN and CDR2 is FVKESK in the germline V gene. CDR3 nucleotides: TGTGCCAGCAGCCAAGTGGAGCGTCTTGGGGAGCTGTTTTTT. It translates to CASSQVERLGELFF.

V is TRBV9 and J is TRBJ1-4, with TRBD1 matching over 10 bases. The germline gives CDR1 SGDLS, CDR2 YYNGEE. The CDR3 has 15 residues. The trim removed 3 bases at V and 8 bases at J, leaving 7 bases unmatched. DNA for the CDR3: TGTGCCAGCAGCGGAACCGGGACAGGGGAAGAAAAACTGTTTTTT. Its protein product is CASSGTGTGEEKLFF.

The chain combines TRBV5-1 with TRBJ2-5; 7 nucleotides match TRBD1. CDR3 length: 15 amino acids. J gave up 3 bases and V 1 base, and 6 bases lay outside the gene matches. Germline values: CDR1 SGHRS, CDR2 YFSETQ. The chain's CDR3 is CASSLLRDRKETQYF. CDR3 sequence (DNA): TGCGCCAGCAGCTTGTTAAGGGACAGAAAAGAGACCCAGTACTTC.

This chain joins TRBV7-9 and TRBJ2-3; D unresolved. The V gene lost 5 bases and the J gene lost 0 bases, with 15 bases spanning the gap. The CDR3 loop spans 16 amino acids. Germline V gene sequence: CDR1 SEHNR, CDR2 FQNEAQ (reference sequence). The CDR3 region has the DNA TGTGCCAGCAGCCCCCCCAGTGGTGAAAGCACAGATACGCAGTATTTT. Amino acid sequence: CASSPPSGESTDTQYF. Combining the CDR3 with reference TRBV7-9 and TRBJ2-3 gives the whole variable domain DTGVSQNPRHKITKRGQNVTFRCDPISEHNRLYWYRQTLGQGPEFLTYFQNEAQLEKSRLLSDRFSAERPKGSFSTLEIQRTEQGDSAMYLCASSPPSGESTDTQYFGPGTRLTVL.

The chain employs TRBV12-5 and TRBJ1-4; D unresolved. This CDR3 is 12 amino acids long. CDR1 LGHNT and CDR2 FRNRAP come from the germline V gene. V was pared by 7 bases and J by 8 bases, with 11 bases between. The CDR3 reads CASALKLEKLFF. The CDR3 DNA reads TGTGCTAGTGCCCTTAAACTCGAAAAACTGTTTTTT.

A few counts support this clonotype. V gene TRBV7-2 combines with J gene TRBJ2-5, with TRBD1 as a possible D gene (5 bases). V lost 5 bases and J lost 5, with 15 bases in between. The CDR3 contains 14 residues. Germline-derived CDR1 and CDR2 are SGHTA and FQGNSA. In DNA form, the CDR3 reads TGTGCCAGCAGCCAAGACAGTGCCTTGGAGACCCAGTACTTC. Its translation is CASSQDSALETQYF.

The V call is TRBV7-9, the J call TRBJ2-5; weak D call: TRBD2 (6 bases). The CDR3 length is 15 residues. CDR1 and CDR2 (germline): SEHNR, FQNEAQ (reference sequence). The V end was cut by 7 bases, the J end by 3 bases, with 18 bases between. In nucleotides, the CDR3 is TGTGCCAGCACCACCCCCGGGGGAGTAGAAGAGACCCAGTACTTC. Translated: CASTTPGGVEETQYF. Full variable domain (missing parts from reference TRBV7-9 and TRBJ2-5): DTGVSQNPRHKITKRGQNVTFRCDPISEHNRLYWYRQTLGQGPEFLTYFQNEAQLEKSRLLSDRFSAERPKGSFSTLEIQRTEQGDSAMYLCASTTPGGVEETQYFGPGTRLLVL.

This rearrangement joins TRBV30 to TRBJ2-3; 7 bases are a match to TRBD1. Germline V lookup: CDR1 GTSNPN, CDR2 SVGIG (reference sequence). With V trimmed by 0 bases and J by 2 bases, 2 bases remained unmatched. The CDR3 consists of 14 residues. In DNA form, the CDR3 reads TGTGCCTGGAGTGTGGGGACAGTCACAGATACGCAGTATTTT. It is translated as CAWSVGTVTDTQYF.

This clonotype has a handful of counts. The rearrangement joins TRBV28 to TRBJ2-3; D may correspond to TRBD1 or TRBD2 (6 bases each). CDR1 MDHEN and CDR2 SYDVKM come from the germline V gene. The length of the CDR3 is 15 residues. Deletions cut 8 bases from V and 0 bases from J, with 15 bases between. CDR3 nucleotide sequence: TGTGCCAGCGGAGCGTGGGGGGCTAGCACAGATACGCAGTATTTT. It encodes CASGAWGASTDTQYF.

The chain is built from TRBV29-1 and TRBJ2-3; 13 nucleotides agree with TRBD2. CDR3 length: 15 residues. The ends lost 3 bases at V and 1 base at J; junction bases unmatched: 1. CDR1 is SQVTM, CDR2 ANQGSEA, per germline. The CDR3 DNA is TGCAGCGTTGACGGGACTAGCGGGGGCACAGATACGCAGTATTTT. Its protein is CSVDGTSGGTDTQYF.

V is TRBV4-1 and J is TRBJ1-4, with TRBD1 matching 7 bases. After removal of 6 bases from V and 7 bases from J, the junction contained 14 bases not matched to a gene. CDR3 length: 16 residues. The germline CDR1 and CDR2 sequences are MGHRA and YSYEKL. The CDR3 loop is CASSPISGPGGEKLFF. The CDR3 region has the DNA TGCGCCAGCAGTCCGATTTCGGGGCCAGGGGGTGAAAAACTGTTTTTT.

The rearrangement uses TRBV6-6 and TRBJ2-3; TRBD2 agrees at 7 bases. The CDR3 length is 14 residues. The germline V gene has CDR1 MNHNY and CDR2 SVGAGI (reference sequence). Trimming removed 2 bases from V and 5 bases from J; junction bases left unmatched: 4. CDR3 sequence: CASSYAGVGDTQYF. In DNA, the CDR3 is TGTGCCAGCAGTTACGCGGGAGTGGGAGATACGCAGTATTTT.

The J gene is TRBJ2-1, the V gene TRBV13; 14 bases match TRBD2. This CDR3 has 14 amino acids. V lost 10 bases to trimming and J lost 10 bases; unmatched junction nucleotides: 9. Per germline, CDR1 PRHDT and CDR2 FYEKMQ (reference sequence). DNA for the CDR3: TGTGCCATCACTCCGGGACTAGCGGGGGAGGAGCAGTTCTTC. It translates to CAITPGLAGEEQFF.

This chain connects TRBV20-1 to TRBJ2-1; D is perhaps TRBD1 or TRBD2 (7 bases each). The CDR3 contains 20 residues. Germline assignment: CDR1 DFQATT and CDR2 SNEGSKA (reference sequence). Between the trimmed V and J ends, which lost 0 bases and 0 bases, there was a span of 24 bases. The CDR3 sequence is CSARDSRRGGVSPSYNEQFF. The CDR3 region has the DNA TGCAGTGCTAGAGATTCGCGCAGGGGGGGAGTTTCCCCCTCCTACAATGAGCAGTTCTTC.

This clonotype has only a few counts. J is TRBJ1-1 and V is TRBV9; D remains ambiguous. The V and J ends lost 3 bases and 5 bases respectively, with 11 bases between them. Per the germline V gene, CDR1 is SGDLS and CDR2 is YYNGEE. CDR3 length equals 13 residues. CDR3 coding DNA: TGTGCCAGCAGCGCGCGAGGACGGACTGAAGCTTTCTTT. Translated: CASSARGRTEAFF.

The CDR3 loop reads CASSKTGQQETQYF. The CDR3 DNA is TGTGCCAGCAGCAAAACAGGACAACAAGAGACCCAGTACTTC. The chain recombines TRBV12-3 or TRBV12-4 with TRBJ2-5, with D possibly TRBD1 on 5 matching bases. Deletions cut 6 bases from V and 2 bases from J, with 13 bases between. The CDR3 runs 14 residues.

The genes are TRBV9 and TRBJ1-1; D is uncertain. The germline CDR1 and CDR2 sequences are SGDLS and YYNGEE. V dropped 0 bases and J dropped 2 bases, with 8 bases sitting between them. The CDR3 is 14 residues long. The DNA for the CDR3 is TGTGCCAGCAGCGTAGTGGTGGAAAACACTGAAGCTTTCTTT. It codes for CASSVVVENTEAFF. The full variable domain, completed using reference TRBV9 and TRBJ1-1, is DSGVTQTPKHLITATGQRVTLRCSPRSGDLSVYWYQQSLDQGLQFLIQYYNGEERAKGNILERFSAQQFPDLHSELNLSSLELGDSALYFCASSVVVENTEAFFGQGTRLTVV.

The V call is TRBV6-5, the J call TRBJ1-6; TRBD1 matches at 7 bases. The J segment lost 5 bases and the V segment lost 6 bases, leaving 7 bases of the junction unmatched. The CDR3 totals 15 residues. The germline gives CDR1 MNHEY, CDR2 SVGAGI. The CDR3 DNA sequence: TGTGCCAGCAGAATCTCAGGGGGTAATAATTCACCCCTCCACTTT. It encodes CASRISGGNNSPLHF.